This T cell receptor beta chain was identified during a study of blood T cells in healthy people across ages. The CDR3 extends over 13 amino acids. Germline V CDR1 and CDR2: DFQATT, SNEGSKA (reference sequence). With a J-beta primer mix and a sample-barcoded 5' primer, a second PCR ran about 6 to 11 cycles. Each sample yielded at least 3 million CDR3-containing paired-end reads. Using its own MiXCR run on the 5' RACE reads, TCRdb lists one record per CDR3 protein. The data contain some 710,000 distinct CDR3 sequences, around 50% of them singletons. The chain joins TRBV20-1 to TRBJ2-5, with no clear D. The J call could be wrong; TRBJ2-7 is a better fit for the DNA end. The specimen sequenced was blood. The TCR sequence derives from a man older than 75 in good health. Here the CDR3 reads CSAKNSPGYEQYF. The CDR3 nucleotides are TGCAGTGCTAAGAATAGCCCAGGCTACGAGCAGTACTTC.